These 27 T cell receptor beta chains came from one sample sequenced in a study of cytomegalovirus exposure and HLA in healthy donors (dated by TCRdb to about 2017). Library method: the immunoSEQ multiplex PCR assay. For the multiplex PCR, a mixture combining 60 forward primers for TCR Vbeta segments and 13 reverse primers for TCR Jbeta segments was used. TCRdb holds this immuneACCESS table with in-frame rearrangements only. Some clones are missing; in checked studies, unresolved V genes explain under half, and the rest has no known cause. This sample gives about 130,000 clones in total; 81% of them show up just once. The leading ten clones occupy about 0.74% of the sample. Sequenced sample: PBMCs. The source is a man younger than 30 in good health and CMV-seronegative.

This clone turned up a few times. This chain joins TRBV5-6 and TRBJ2-5; 8 bases line up with TRBD1. This CDR3 contains 15 residues. V shed 0 bases, J shed 5 bases, and the junction held 6 bases outside the gene matches. Germline CDR1 is SGHDT and CDR2 is YYEEEE. The CDR3 is CASSLVAGGGETQYF. The CDR3 nucleotides read TGTGCCAGCAGCTTGGTTGCAGGGGGCGGGGAGACCCAGTACTTC.

This clone has only a few counts. This chain uses TRBV4-1 with TRBJ2-6, with D tentatively TRBD1 (6 bases). Trimming removed 0 bases at V and 2 bases at J, with 14 bases between. CDR3 length: 18 amino acids. CDR1 is MGHRA, CDR2 YSYEKL, per germline. The CDR3 is CASSQEGTNRAGANVLTF. The DNA for the CDR3 is TGCGCCAGCAGCCAAGAGGGGACAAACAGGGCTGGGGCCAACGTCCTGACTTTC.

The sample holds a few counts of this clone. The chain couples TRBV23-1 to TRBJ1-2; 7 bases are a match to TRBD1. Being an ORF, TRBV23-1 has a function that is uncertain. The ends lost 5 bases at V and 7 bases at J; junction bases unmatched: 4. This CDR3 region has 12 residues. CDR3 residues: CASSGQVRGYTF. In DNA, the CDR3 is TGCGCCAGCAGTGGACAGGTCCGTGGCTACACCTTC.

V gene TRBV30 combines with J gene TRBJ2-1, with 10 bases that match TRBD1. The V gene's germline CDR1 is GTSNPN and CDR2 SVGIG (reference sequence). The CDR3 totals 16 residues. Trimming at V came to 2 bases and at J to 7 bases, leaving 11 bases not matched to a gene. In DNA, the CDR3 is TGTGCCTGGAGTTTGGACCAGACAGGGGGCAAGAATGAGCAGTTCTTC. It specifies CAWSLDQTGGKNEQFF. Drawing the rest from reference TRBV30 and TRBJ2-1, the complete variable domain is SQTIHQWPATLVQPVGSPLSLECTVEGTSNPNLYWYRQAAGRGLQLLFYSVGIGQISSEVPQNLSASRPQDRQFILSSKKLLLSDSGFYLCAWSLDQTGGKNEQFFGPGTRLTVL.

This chain joins TRBV19 and TRBJ1-1, with D tentatively TRBD1 (5 bases). The CDR3 length is 16 residues. The V gene lost 1 base and the J gene lost 0 bases, with 12 bases spanning the gap. Germline V gene sequence: CDR1 LNHDA, CDR2 SQIVND (reference sequence). CDR3 sequence reads: CASSIGGTNMNTEAFF. In DNA, the CDR3 is TGTGCCAGTAGTATAGGAGGGACTAACATGAACACTGAAGCTTTCTTT. Filled out from reference TRBV19 and TRBJ1-1, the complete variable domain reads DGGITQSPKYLFRKEGQNVTLSCEQNLNHDAMYWYRQDPGQGLRLIYYSQIVNDFQKGDIAEGYSVSREKKESFPLTVTSAQKNPTAFYLCASSIGGTNMNTEAFFGQGTRLTVV.

A word on this clone: The germline gene is not matched at one end of the junction; a read error may be the cause. The J gene is TRBJ1-1, the V gene TRBV4-2; D uncertain. Germline CDR1 LGHNA, CDR2 YNFKEQ. The CDR3 covers 13 residues. The DNA of the CDR3 is TGTGCCAGCAGCCAAGTGATTCCGGGAGGGCCTCTCTTT. Amino acids: CASSQVIPGGPLF.

The chain links TRBV7-9 to TRBJ1-1, with no clear D. V was shortened by 6 bases and J by 0 bases, with 8 bases between the two germline ends. The germline gives CDR1 SEHNR, CDR2 FQNEAQ (reference sequence). CDR3 size: 13 residues. CDR3 coding DNA: TGTGCCAGCAGTCAAACGGTGAACACTGAAGCTTTCTTT. This gives the protein CASSQTVNTEAFF.

The chain couples TRBV30 to TRBJ1-2, with D unclear. V was cut by 1 base and J by 7 bases, with 13 bases left in between. CDR1 and CDR2 (germline): GTSNPN, SVGIG (reference sequence). The CDR3 is 13 residues long. CDR3 in DNA: TGTGCCTGGAGTGGGATTGGGAGCTCTGGCTACACCTTC. This gives the protein CAWSGIGSSGYTF.

V gene TRBV7-3 combines with J gene TRBJ2-5; 9 bases map to TRBD2. V lost 2 bases, J lost 3 bases, and 4 bases stayed unmatched. The CDR3 covers 15 residues. CDR1 SGHTA and CDR2 FQGTGA come from the germline V gene. CDR3 amino acids: CASSLFGGGEETQYF. DNA for the CDR3: TGTGCCAGCAGCTTATTCGGCGGGGGGGAAGAGACCCAGTACTTC.

J is TRBJ2-2 and V is TRBV4-2; TRBD2 matches at 15 bases. V lost 3 bases, J lost 4 bases, and 12 bases stayed unmatched. Germline loops: CDR1 LGHNA, CDR2 YNFKEQ. This CDR3 has 20 residues. CDR3 nucleotide sequence: TGTGCCAGCAGCCAGCACCCCGGGACTAGCGGGGGGCTTAGCACCGGGGAGCTGTTTTTT. Protein: CASSQHPGTSGGLSTGELFF.

The chain has TRBV6-5 and TRBJ1-1; D may be TRBD1 (5 bases). Trimming cost V 6 bases and J 4 bases, with 18 bases left between them. This CDR3 region has 15 residues. Germline CDR1 MNHEY, CDR2 SVGAGI. The CDR3 DNA follows: TGTGCCAGCAGACCCAGAGGGGCGCGGGGCACTGAAGCTTTCTTT. It codes for CASRPRGARGTEAFF.

The V and J genes are TRBV13 and TRBJ1-6, with D hard to call. The ends were cut back, 2 bases at V and 0 bases at J, with 11 bases in the middle. The CDR3 sequence is 17 residues long. Per the germline V gene, CDR1 is PRHDT and CDR2 is FYEKMQ (reference sequence). In nucleotides, the CDR3 is TGTGCCAGCAGCTTACTTGTAGGGAGCTCCTATAATTCACCCCTCCACTTT. Its translation is CASSLLVGSSYNSPLHF. Full variable domain (missing parts from reference TRBV13 and TRBJ1-6): AAGVIQSPRHLIKEKRETATLKCYPIPRHDTVYWYQQGPGQDPQFLISFYEKMQSDKGSIPDRFSAQQFSDYHSELNMSSLELGDSALYFCASSLLVGSSYNSPLHFGNGTRLTVT.

The chain combines TRBV7-2 with TRBJ2-2, with 12 nucleotides matching TRBD2. This CDR3 comprises 15 residues. The V segment lost 5 bases and the J segment 4 bases; nucleotides outside the gene matches: 2. The germline V gene encodes CDR1 SGHTA and CDR2 FQGNSA. In DNA, the CDR3 is TGTGCCAGCAGCCAGACTAGCGGGGGCACCGGGGAGCTGTTTTTT. It specifies CASSQTSGGTGELFF.

The chain uses TRBV6-1 and TRBJ1-2, with TRBD1 identical over 10 bases. In germline, CDR1 is MNHNS, CDR2 SASEGT. The V and J ends lost 6 bases and 4 bases, in that order; junction bases with no gene match: 2. This CDR3 region has 13 residues. The DNA for the CDR3 is TGTGCCAGCAGGGGACAGGGGACCTATGGCTACACCTTC. Translated, it gives CASRGQGTYGYTF.

The CDR3 coding sequence is TGCGCCAGCAGCCAGCGACAGGGACCCTACGAGCAGTACTTC. The encoded protein is CASSQRQGPYEQYF. V is TRBV4-3 and J is TRBJ2-7; 7 nucleotides agree with TRBD1. The CDR3 spans 14 residues. Germline CDR1 reads LGHNA; CDR2 reads YSLEER. Trimming at V came to 3 bases and at J to 2 bases, leaving 4 bases not matched to a gene.

The chain is built from TRBV30 and TRBJ2-5; D remains unclear. Germline assignment: CDR1 GTSNPN and CDR2 SVGIG (reference sequence). The ends were cut back, 0 bases at V and 3 bases at J, with 2 bases in the middle. This CDR3 comprises 11 residues. CDR3 DNA: TGTGCCTGGAGTGTCGAAGAGACCCAGTACTTC. This encodes CAWSVEETQYF.

The chain recombines TRBV27 with TRBJ1-4, with 7 bases identical to TRBD1. V shed 8 bases and J 5 bases; nucleotides not matched to a gene: 5. The CDR3 spans 13 residues. Germline V gene data show CDR1 as MNHEY and CDR2 as SMNVEV (reference sequence). CDR3 in amino acids: CASQQGLNEKLFF. The CDR3 DNA follows: TGTGCCAGCCAACAGGGGTTAAATGAAAAACTGTTTTTT.

V and J are TRBV2 and TRBJ2-7, with TRBD1 as a possible D gene (8 bases). The germline gives CDR1 SNHLY, CDR2 FYNNEI. V was cut by 6 bases and J by 3 bases, with 18 bases left in between. The CDR3 length is 15 residues. CDR3 DNA sequence: TGTGCCAGCAGCCGAAACAGGGGGGGGAACTACGAGCAGTACTTC. Translation gives CASSRNRGGNYEQYF.

This chain connects TRBV7-2 to TRBJ2-7, with TRBD1 identical over 10 bases. Looked up from germline, CDR1 is SGHTA and CDR2 is FQGNSA. J gave up 3 bases and V 5 bases, and 10 bases lay outside the gene matches. The CDR3 has 16 amino acids. CDR3 nucleotides: TGTGCCAGCAGCGGCTCCGGGACAGGGGCCTTCTACGAGCAGTACTTC. This codes for CASSGSGTGAFYEQYF.

V and J are TRBV15 and TRBJ1-2; no clear D gene. V was pared by 5 bases and J by 0 bases, with 13 bases between. Looked up from germline, CDR1 is LNHNV and CDR2 is YYDKDF (reference sequence). The CDR3 spans 15 residues. The CDR3 sequence is CATSEGGVPNYGYTF. The CDR3 DNA reads as TGTGCCACCAGCGAGGGCGGGGTCCCTAACTATGGCTACACCTTC.

This chain joins TRBV10-3 and TRBJ1-4; no clear D. Germline V CDR1 and CDR2: ENHRY, SYGVKD. This CDR3 spans 18 amino acids. V dropped 0 bases and J dropped 8 bases, with 22 bases sitting between them. The DNA for the CDR3 is TGTGCCATCAGTGAGTCGAGCGGTCTTTGGGGTTCCCCCGAAAAACTGTTTTTT. Translation gives CAISESSGLWGSPEKLFF.

The chain combines TRBV2 with TRBJ1-1; 10 positions agree with TRBD1. J lost 4 bases, V lost 6 bases, and 14 bases had no gene match. This CDR3 comprises 17 residues. The germline V gene has CDR1 SNHLY and CDR2 FYNNEI. DNA of the CDR3: TGTGCCAGCAGAAGAGGGACAGGGGTTCAGGTGGGCACTGAAGCTTTCTTT. Translation gives CASRRGTGVQVGTEAFF.

The chain links TRBV29-1 to TRBJ2-2; weak D call: TRBD1 (5 bases). The ends were cut back, 4 bases at V and 4 bases at J, with 10 bases in the middle. This CDR3 is built from 13 residues. CDR1 and CDR2 (germline): SQVTM, ANQGSEA. The CDR3 is CSVGGRGTGELFF. CDR3 coding DNA: TGCAGCGTTGGGGGTAGGGGCACCGGGGAGCTGTTTTTT.

The rearrangement links TRBV6-5 to TRBJ1-2; tentative D call: TRBD1 (6 bases). This CDR3 is 12 amino acids long. CDR1 and CDR2 from the germline V gene are MNHEY and SVGAGI. Trimming stripped 4 bases from V and 8 bases from J, with 11 bases between. For the CDR3, the DNA is TGTGCCAGCAGTTCCACAGGGAAGGGCTACACCTTC. It encodes CASSSTGKGYTF.

This chain connects TRBV30 to TRBJ2-3; no firm D call. V dropped 2 bases and J dropped 2 bases, with 14 bases sitting between them. This CDR3 spans 15 amino acids. The germline gives CDR1 GTSNPN, CDR2 SVGIG (reference sequence). CDR3 sequence: CAWSTTSLYTDTQYF. CDR3 sequence (DNA): TGTGCCTGGAGTACTACTTCCCTTTACACAGATACGCAGTATTTT.

V is TRBV5-1 and J is TRBJ1-2, with 8 positions matching TRBD1. This CDR3 is built from 13 residues. The J segment lost 4 bases and the V segment lost 3 bases, leaving 2 bases of the junction unmatched. The germline CDR1 and CDR2 sequences are SGHRS and YFSETQ. The CDR3 DNA sequence: TGCGCCAGCAGCTCCGACAGGGGCTATGGCTACACCTTC. Translating gives CASSSDRGYGYTF.

The sample holds one count of this clone. CDR3 DNA: TGTGCCAGCAGCTTGGATGGAGTGGGGCGAGGGGAGGACACTGAAGCTTTCTTT. This sequence encodes CASSLDGVGRGEDTEAFF. The rearrangement joins TRBV5-6 to TRBJ1-1; a weak D match, TRBD1 (5 bases). The V gene lost 0 bases and the J gene lost 3 bases, with 21 bases spanning the gap. This CDR3 has 18 residues. Germline lookup yields CDR1 SGHDT and CDR2 YYEEEE.